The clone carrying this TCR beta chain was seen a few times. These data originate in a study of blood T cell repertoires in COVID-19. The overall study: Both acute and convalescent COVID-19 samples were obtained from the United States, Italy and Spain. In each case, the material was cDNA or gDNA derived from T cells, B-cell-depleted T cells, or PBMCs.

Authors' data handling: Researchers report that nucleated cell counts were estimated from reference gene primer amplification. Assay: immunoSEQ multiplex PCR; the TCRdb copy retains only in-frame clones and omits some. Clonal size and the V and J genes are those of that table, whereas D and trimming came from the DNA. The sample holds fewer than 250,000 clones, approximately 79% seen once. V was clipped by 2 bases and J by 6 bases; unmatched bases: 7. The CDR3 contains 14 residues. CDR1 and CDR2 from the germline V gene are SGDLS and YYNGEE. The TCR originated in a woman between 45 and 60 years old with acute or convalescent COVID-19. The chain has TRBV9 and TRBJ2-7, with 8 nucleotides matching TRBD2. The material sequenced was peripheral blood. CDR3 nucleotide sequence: TGTGCCAGCAGCGTTTCCGGGGGGGCCGTCGAGCAGTACTTC. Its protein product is CASSVSGGAVEQYF. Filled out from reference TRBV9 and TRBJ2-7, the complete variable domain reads DSGVTQTPKHLITATGQRVTLRCSPRSGDLSVYWYQQSLDQGLQFLIQYYNGEERAKGNILERFSAQQFPDLHSELNLSSLELGDSALYFCASSVSGGAVEQYFGPGTRLTVT.